The source of this T cell receptor beta chain is a study of regulatory T cells in long-lasting Graves disease. In building TCR beta libraries, iRepertoire HTBI primers were used together with Arm-PCR of CDR3 regions. TCRdb passed the multiplex PCR reads through MiXCR, listing each CDR3 protein once. The table lists roughly 350,000 distinct CDR3 sequences, 15% to 20% of them singletons. Germline CDR1 reads ENHRY; CDR2 reads SYGVKD. The length of the CDR3 is 18 residues. J was trimmed by 1 base and V by 5 bases; bases with no gene match: 8. As for time point: newly diagnosed GD, antithyroid drugs for less than 3 months. PBMCs were the source of the RNA used for TCR sequencing. Of note for this clonotype: No antigen is known for it.

Study-wide results and limits: Persistent disease was associated with favored TRBV28 usage and with favored use of TRBJ1-2 and TRBJ2-5.

The same sample was also used in a study of T cells in Graves' hyperthyroidism and ophthalmopathy.

The chain recombines TRBV10-3 with TRBJ2-1; the match to TRBD2 covers 13 bases. The TCR originated in a woman younger than 35 with Graves disease. The sequencing used peripheral blood mononuclear cells (PBMCs), collected at new diagnosis, from a patient treated with antithyroid drugs. The CDR3 region has the DNA TGTGCCATCAGTCGATCGGGGACTAGCGGGGATTCCTACAATGAGCAGTTCTTC. Translation: CAISRSGTSGDSYNEQFF.